The 5 T cell receptor beta chains in this list originate from one sample, sequenced in a study of T cell clones after liver transplantation. Their antigen targets remain unknown. Alloreactive TCRbeta sequences came from sequencing proliferating CFSE-low cells in the MLR. The repertoire was sequenced with immunoSEQ multiplex PCR; TCRdb's copy has only in-frame clones and lacks some. The sample has about 4,800 clones, just over 40% seen once; the top ten hold approximately 13%. The sequenced sample was CD4+ T cells from cultured PBMCs. The receptors derive from a human patient who received a liver transplant. Some of these T cells may belong to the graft donor.

The J gene is TRBJ1-1, the V gene TRBV19; 8 nucleotides match TRBD1. The CDR3 loop spans 13 amino acids. The germline V gene has CDR1 LNHDA and CDR2 SQIVND (reference sequence). V gave up 7 bases and J gave up 6 bases; unmatched junction bases: 7. The CDR3 DNA reads TGTGCCAGTACCCTGACAGGGGACCCTGAAGCTTTCTTT. Translated, it gives CASTLTGDPEAFF.

In this sample, this clone turned up a few times. The V gene is TRBV5-1, the J gene TRBJ1-3; D remains unclear. V shed 0 bases and J shed 2 bases, with 6 bases lying between them. The CDR3 totals 14 residues. The V gene's germline CDR1 is SGHRS and CDR2 YFSETQ. CDR3 sequence reads: CASSLVGTGNTIYF. The CDR3 DNA reads as TGCGCCAGCAGCTTGGTGGGAACTGGAAACACCATATATTTT.

The chain recombines TRBV19 with TRBJ2-5, with D possibly being TRBD1 or TRBD2 (6 bases each). V was trimmed by 5 bases and J by 9 bases, leaving 19 bases between them. The CDR3 totals 14 residues. CDR1 and CDR2 (germline): LNHDA, SQIVND (reference sequence). The DNA for the CDR3 is TGTGCCAGTAGTCGGCTAGGCCCAGGGGAGGCCCAGTACTTC. It is translated as CASSRLGPGEAQYF.

The chain carries TRBV7-3 and TRBJ2-5; D ambiguous. V was trimmed by 2 bases and J by 0 bases, leaving 7 bases between them. Germline CDR1 is SGHTA and CDR2 is FQGTGA. This CDR3 contains 14 residues. In DNA form, the CDR3 reads TGTGCCAGCAGCTTAGCCACTCACCAAGAGACCCAGTACTTC. Translation gives CASSLATHQETQYF.

By share, this clone ranks as medium-sized. The J gene is TRBJ1-5, the V gene TRBV7-2; 8 bases are a match to TRBD1. The germline gives CDR1 SGHTA, CDR2 FQGNSA. V lost 5 bases and J lost 7; bases outside the gene matches: 7. The CDR3 is made up of 14 amino acids. CDR3 DNA sequence: TGTGCCAGCAGCCCTCGGACAGGGCAACAGCCCCAGCATTTT. Amino acid sequence: CASSPRTGQQPQHF.